These T cell receptor beta chains were read from a single sample in a study of cytomegalovirus exposure and HLA in healthy donors. The protocol was immunoSEQ multiplex PCR, while the TCRdb copy is restricted to in-frame clones and leaves out a portion. The table lists about 130,000 clones, 75% to 85% of them singletons. Material for sequencing was PBMCs. These receptor sequences come from a man aged 25 to 45 in good health and CMV-seropositive. The CDR3 runs from the conserved cysteine through the conserved F or W. A D gene is named only where the DNA matches it firmly. The size field is filled for only some rows; it gives once, few, many or a size class.

V gene	clone size	J gene	D gene	CDR3 DNA	CDR3 protein
TRBV7-9	-	TRBJ2-2	-	TGTGCCAGCAGCTTAGGTAGAGGGATACACACCGGGGAGCTGTTTTTT	CASSLGRGIHTGELFF
TRBV5-8	-	TRBJ2-7	-	TGTGCCAGCAGCGTTTACCGGGACTCGTCCTACGAGCAGTACTTC	CASSVYRDSSYEQYF
TRBV6-1	-	TRBJ2-3	-	TGTGCCACCGCCGGACACACAGATACGCAGTATTTT	CATAGHTDTQYF
TRBV28	-	TRBJ1-3	-	TGTGCCAGCAGTTTCCAGGTTTCATACTCTGGAAACACCATATATTTT	CASSFQVSYSGNTIYF
TRBV30	once	TRBJ2-1	TRBD1	TGTGCCAGAGGGCAGGGGGTGAATGAGCAGTTCTTC	CARGQGVNEQFF
TRBV5-5	-	TRBJ1-5	-	TGTGCCAGCAGCCCGATCACCTTACAGGGAAGATTTAGCAATCAGCCCCAGCATTTT	CASSPITLQGRFSNQPQHF
TRBV11-1	once	TRBJ2-7	-	TGTGCCAGCAGTACACGACAGGAGTCCTACGAGCAGTACTTC	CASSTRQESYEQYF
TRBV5-6	few	TRBJ1-2	TRBD1	TGTGCCAGCAGCTGGGACGCCGGACAGGTCCCTTATGGCTACACCTTC	CASSWDAGQVPYGYTF
TRBV6-5	-	TRBJ1-6	-	TGTGCCAGCAGTCAGGACGCTCCTCAGGGTTCACCCCTCCACTTT	CASSQDAPQGSPLHF
TRBV2	-	TRBJ2-4	TRBD1	TGTGCCAGCAGTGAAGGGACAGGTTGGGACATTCAGTACTTC	CASSEGTGWDIQYF
TRBV9	-	TRBJ1-6	-	TGTGCCAGCAGCCCGGGGTGGGGGGCAGCGGGAAATTCACCCCTCCACTTT	CASSPGWGAAGNSPLHF
TRBV5-8	-	TRBJ1-5	-	TGTGCCAGCAGCTTGTTAGCTTGGGAGCGGAGGAATCAGCCCCAGCATTTT	CASSLLAWERRNQPQHF
TRBV6-5	few	TRBJ2-5	-	TGTGCCAGCAGCGCCGGGGAGACCCAGTACTTC	CASSAGETQYF
TRBV5-1	-	TRBJ1-5	-	TGCGCCAGCAGCTTGTATACTGATCAGCCCCAGCATTTT	CASSLYTDQPQHF
TRBV5-5	few	TRBJ1-2	-	TGTGCCAGCAGCCCCACAAGCGAGGGCAATGGCTACACCTTC	CASSPTSEGNGYTF
TRBV7-9	few	TRBJ2-3	-	TGTGCCAGCAGCTTAGCTGCTAGCTGGATCGCAGATACGCAGTATTTT	CASSLAASWIADTQYF
TRBV19	-	TRBJ1-5	-	TGTGCCACAAAGTACAGGGCGGGTAGAGTGAGCAATCAGCCCCAGCATTTT	CATKYRAGRVSNQPQHF
TRBV6-5	-	TRBJ2-1	-	TGTGCCAGCAGGTGGAGCGATTTATACAATGAGCAGTTCTTC	CASRWSDLYNEQFF
TRBV10-2	-	TRBJ1-4	-	TGCGCCAGTAGTGCCGGGACACTTAATGAAAAACTGTTTTTT	CASSAGTLNEKLFF
TRBV6-1	-	TRBJ2-5	-	TGTGCCAGCAGTGAAGGGACAGAGGGCCGTGGGGAGACCCAGTACTTC	CASSEGTEGRGETQYF
TRBV11-2	-	TRBJ1-1	TRBD1	TGTGCCAGCAGCTTCCCAGGGGGCTCTGAAGCTTTCTTT	CASSFPGGSEAFF
TRBV6-5	few	TRBJ2-1	TRBD2	TGTGCCAGCGCCTCTAGCGGGGGCAATGAGCAGTTCTTC	CASASSGGNEQFF
TRBV2	-	TRBJ2-7	-	TGTGCCAGCAGTGACTCCCCGGGGGCCTACGAGCAGTACTTC	CASSDSPGAYEQYF
TRBV6-6	-	TRBJ2-7	-	TGTGCCAGCAGTTACTCAGGGGCCTTGACGGAGCAGTACTTC	CASSYSGALTEQYF
TRBV6-6	few	TRBJ1-6	TRBD1	TGTGCCAGCAGACGAAGACAGGGGAAGGATTCACCCCTCCACTTT	CASRRRQGKDSPLHF
TRBV6-5	-	TRBJ2-3	TRBD2	TGTGCCAGCAGTTACTCACCGGGGGGGCCAGCAGATACGCAGTATTTT	CASSYSPGGPADTQYF
TRBV11-2	-	TRBJ2-1	-	TGTGCCAGCAGGCGGGGTATTATCGACAATGAGCAGTTCTTC	CASRRGIIDNEQFF
TRBV18	-	TRBJ1-4	TRBD1	TGTGCCAGCTCCGCTGTACCGGGACAGGAAACAACTAATGAAAAACTGTTTTTT	CASSAVPGQETTNEKLFF
TRBV9	-	TRBJ1-1	-	TGTGCCAGCAGCCTCAGCGGAGGGAACACTGAAGCTTTCTTT	CASSLSGGNTEAFF
TRBV14	-	TRBJ2-1	TRBD2	TGTGCCAGCAGCCCTATCAGGAGCGGGGGGGCCTACAATGAGCAGTTCTTC	CASSPIRSGGAYNEQFF
TRBV4-1	once	TRBJ1-4	-	TGCGCCAGCAGCCAAGATCTCAACAAGAATGAAAAACTGTTTTTT	CASSQDLNKNEKLFF
TRBV13	once	TRBJ2-7	TRBD1	TGTGCCAGCAGCTCAGGGACAGGCCAAAGCTTCCTTCACTACGAGCAGTACTTC	CASSSGTGQSFLHYEQYF
TRBV2	-	TRBJ1-2	-	TGTGCCAGCAGTGATCGCCAGGGTGGCTATGGCTACACCTTC	CASSDRQGGYGYTF
TRBV2	-	TRBJ1-4	-	TGTGCCAGCACGGTGGGCCGAGCTAATGAAAAACTGTTTTTT	CASTVGRANEKLFF
TRBV10-2	-	TRBJ1-2	-	TGCGCCAGCAGGGGTGTAGGACTTGGATACTATGGCTACACCTTC	CASRGVGLGYYGYTF
TRBV4-2	few	TRBJ1-1	TRBD1	TGTGCCAGCAGCCGCGGACAGGGACAAACTGAAGCTTTCTTT	CASSRGQGQTEAFF
TRBV6-5	-	TRBJ1-3	-	TGTGCCAGCAGTGAAAGTCTATCGCTTCAGGATTTT	CASSESLSLQDF
TRBV4-1	-	TRBJ2-3	-	TGCGCCAGCAGCCCAGAGTCAGGGGCTTTGGCAGATACGCAGTATTTT	CASSPESGALADTQYF